These T cell receptor beta chains were read from a single sample in a study of cytomegalovirus exposure and HLA in healthy donors. Profiling relied on immunoSEQ multiplex PCR, and the TCRdb table lists in-frame clones only, not all of them. The table includes about 96,000 clones, around 79% detected once. The sample was PBMCs. The receptors here all came from a female donor in good health and CMV-seropositive. CDR3s leave out the opening cysteine and the closing phenylalanine or tryptophan. Fields, in order: clone size, CDR3 length, V gene, CDR3 protein. Size values are once, few and many counts, or a class for expanded clones, and some rows have none.

abundance: few
len: 14
v_gene: TRBV7-6
CDR3aa: ASSSLAGGPTDTQY

abundance: .
len: 12
v_gene: TRBV4-1
CDR3aa: ASSQDRANAEAF

abundance: .
len: 12
v_gene: TRBV11-3
CDR3aa: ASSLDGGGTEVF

abundance: .
len: 14
v_gene: TRBV21-1
CDR3aa: ASSKVRSGCYNEQF

abundance: few
len: 13
v_gene: TRBV7-8
CDR3aa: ASSLISGGTTEAF

abundance: few
len: 13
v_gene: TRBV18
CDR3aa: ASSLQGPGANVLT

abundance: few
len: 10
v_gene: TRBV18
CDR3aa: ASSPAPSEQF

abundance: .
len: 14
v_gene: TRBV11-1
CDR3aa: ASSSPASGRDNEQF

abundance: .
len: 13
v_gene: TRBV10-3
CDR3aa: AITGDRGQGNTIY

abundance: .
len: 11
v_gene: TRBV5-1
CDR3aa: ASSLSGQHTQY

abundance: .
len: 12
v_gene: TRBV21-1
CDR3aa: ASSKRCGGAEAF

abundance: .
len: 12
v_gene: TRBV9
CDR3aa: ASSSEGGGTEAF

abundance: .
len: 12
v_gene: TRBV7-2
CDR3aa: ASSLGGGSYEQY

abundance: .
len: 12
v_gene: TRBV28
CDR3aa: ASSTPGVPYGYT

abundance: .
len: 11
v_gene: TRBV30
CDR3aa: AWSRDRPRGYT

abundance: .
len: 12
v_gene: TRBV30
CDR3aa: AWRITGDQYGYT

abundance: .
len: 11
v_gene: TRBV6-5
CDR3aa: ASKGQGWYEQY

abundance: .
len: 16
v_gene: TRBV5-1
CDR3aa: ASSQQGLSLSGANVLT

abundance: .
len: 11
v_gene: TRBV28
CDR3aa: ASSPVVPNEQF

abundance: .
len: 13
v_gene: TRBV9
CDR3aa: ASSVDGGPNTEAF

abundance: .
len: 13
v_gene: TRBV6-5
CDR3aa: AVSPGGRYGGELF

abundance: once
len: 14
v_gene: TRBV5-1
CDR3aa: ASSHPGQGIYNEQF

abundance: .
len: 12
v_gene: TRBV5-8
CDR3aa: ASSLRRQAYGYT

abundance: .
len: 13
v_gene: TRBV4-1
CDR3aa: ASSQSPGSNQPQH

abundance: .
len: 11
v_gene: TRBV2
CDR3aa: ASTRGPYQPQH

abundance: once
len: 10
v_gene: TRBV6-1
CDR3aa: ASSFTRDEQY

abundance: .
len: 10
v_gene: TRBV19
CDR3aa: ASSRAGGEQF

abundance: once
len: 16
v_gene: TRBV5-4
CDR3aa: ASSEQLRLAGGTGELF

abundance: .
len: 14
v_gene: TRBV5-4
CDR3aa: ASSFWRGGETGELF

abundance: .
len: 9
v_gene: TRBV9
CDR3aa: ASSSAGEQY

abundance: .
len: 13
v_gene: TRBV4-2
CDR3aa: ASSQEVSGTDTQY

abundance: .
len: 13
v_gene: TRBV6-6
CDR3aa: ASSWGDRDRGKLF

abundance: .
len: 12
v_gene: TRBV28
CDR3aa: ASTVGYRGYEQY

abundance: .
len: 11
v_gene: TRBV25-1
CDR3aa: ASSVQGSDTQY

abundance: .
len: 18
v_gene: TRBV4-3
CDR3aa: ASSQDLPGGGSSGANVLT

abundance: .
len: 11
v_gene: TRBV6-1
CDR3aa: ASSWDRGYEQY

abundance: .
len: 14
v_gene: TRBV30
CDR3aa: AWAFDEASFGNTIY

abundance: .
len: 11
v_gene: TRBV19
CDR3aa: ASSKDRSQPQH

abundance: .
len: 15
v_gene: TRBV7-9
CDR3aa: ASRAPLSGTDQETQY

abundance: once
len: 12
v_gene: TRBV5-6
CDR3aa: ASSSGQGAYEQY

abundance: .
len: 12
v_gene: TRBV30
CDR3aa: AWNPGAGGYEQY

abundance: .
len: 13
v_gene: TRBV4-2
CDR3aa: ASSQGERGAYEQY

abundance: .
len: 10
v_gene: TRBV29-1
CDR3aa: SVGRAGETQY

abundance: .
len: 11
v_gene: TRBV5-6
CDR3aa: ASSPGEENTIY

abundance: few
len: 12
v_gene: TRBV6-4
CDR3aa: ASRTVGWHQPQH

abundance: few
len: 9
v_gene: TRBV25-1
CDR3aa: ASSESGGAF

abundance: once
len: 12
v_gene: TRBV19
CDR3aa: ASRQRGLQETQY

abundance: .
len: 12
v_gene: TRBV2
CDR3aa: ASSYRGSSYEQY

abundance: .
len: 11
v_gene: TRBV7-2
CDR3aa: ASKLDSEYGYT

abundance: .
len: 12
v_gene: TRBV7-8
CDR3aa: ASSPSQGHYGYT

abundance: .
len: 10
v_gene: TRBV7-3
CDR3aa: ASSSNTDTQY

abundance: once
len: 14
v_gene: TRBV5-4
CDR3aa: ASSKGLAVSYNEQF

abundance: .
len: 10
v_gene: TRBV7-3
CDR3aa: ASSPDFNEQF

abundance: .
len: 14
v_gene: TRBV5-1
CDR3aa: ASSPLTSGGGNEQF

abundance: .
len: 14
v_gene: TRBV28
CDR3aa: ASSLIHGGIIYGYT

abundance: .
len: 13
v_gene: TRBV2
CDR3aa: ASSEARGGLYEQY

abundance: .
len: 14
v_gene: TRBV28
CDR3aa: ASRPTTGGGVHEQY